This entry describes one TCR beta chain. Only in-frame clones appear in the TCRdb table, and some are missing; sequencing was by immunoSEQ multiplex PCR. The table shows some 650,000 clones, with less than 98% occurring only once. The data are from a study of shared clonotypes between healthy human individuals. In the study overall: Donors were a couple of women and a few men aged 18 to 49.

V gave up 6 bases and J gave up 0 bases, with 12 bases separating them. The CDR3 length is 15 residues. Germline V gives CDR1 MNHEY, CDR2 SMNVEV (reference sequence). Sequenced material: naive CD4+ T cells sorted from blood. Subset meaning: CD45RA+ positively selected. This rearrangement joins TRBV27 to TRBJ1-5; the D is unclear. This TCR derives from a woman aged 25 to 45 in good health. CDR3 region: CASSLDGYSNQPQHF. The CDR3 DNA sequence: TGTGCCAGCAGCTTGGACGGTTATAGCAATCAGCCCCAGCATTTT.